This T cell receptor (beta chain) was observed in a study of blood T cells in healthy people across ages. This clonotype was picked up a small number of times. As yet, its antigen is unknown. V dropped 6 bases and J dropped 6 bases, with 18 bases sitting between them. Germline V lookup: CDR1 SNHLY, CDR2 FYNNEI. The CDR3 loop spans 15 amino acids. Overall study findings and caveats: Estimates drawn from one million T cells were deemed to understate diversity.

Primed by a sample-barcoded 5' primer and a J-beta primer mix, a second PCR proceeded for roughly 6 to 12 cycles. Unique molecular identifiers of 12 random nucleotides labeled each cDNA. TCRdb fed the 5' RACE reads into MiXCR, producing one record per CDR3 protein. Altogether 1.5 million to 2 million distinct CDR3 sequences are present, about 28% being singletons, with the ten largest covering around 7.7%. The sequencing sample was made of blood. The sequence derives from a woman in her twenties or thirties in good health. The J gene is TRBJ2-4, the V gene TRBV2; possibly TRBD2 for D (6 bases). DNA of the CDR3: TGTGCCAGCAGCTACCCGGGACTGCGAAGAAACATTCAGTACTTC. Amino acid sequence: CASSYPGLRRNIQYF.